A selection of T cell receptor beta chains follows, all from one sample in a study of blood T cell repertoires in COVID-19. The assay was immunoSEQ multiplex PCR, and TCRdb's table has in-frame clones only and misses some. The sample includes approximately 160,000 clones, around 90% of them seen just once. The sample consisted of peripheral blood. All receptors come from a man aged 60-69 years with active or convalescent COVID-19. The CDR3 runs from the conserved cysteine through the conserved F or W. A D gene is named only where the DNA matches it firmly. Some rows have no size entry. The others give once, few or many, or a class for an expanded clone.

clone size | J gene | D gene | V gene | CDR3 protein | CDR3 DNA
NA | TRBJ1-5 | TRBD1 | TRBV19 | CASSLGQGRNQPQHF | TGTGCCAGTAGCCTCGGACAGGGACGCAATCAGCCCCAGCATTTT
NA | TRBJ2-7 | TRBD1 | TRBV6-5 | CASSYGTGPSYEQYF | TGTGCCAGCAGTTACGGGACAGGACCTTCATACGAGCAGTACTTC
NA | TRBJ2-7 | NA | TRBV6-5 | CASSYSPTRQVFEQYF | TGTGCCAGCAGTTACTCTCCGACTAGGCAGGTTTTCGAGCAGTACTTC
NA | TRBJ2-7 | TRBD2 | TRBV18 | CASSPRSREGYEQYF | TGTGCCAGCTCACCACGCTCGCGGGAGGGCTACGAGCAGTACTTC
NA | TRBJ2-5 | TRBD2 | TRBV30 | CAWSVLGGRRETQYF | TGTGCCTGGAGTGTACTGGGCGGGAGACGAGAGACCCAGTACTTC
NA | TRBJ1-5 | TRBD1 | TRBV5-1 | CASSYGTGDQPQHF | TGCGCCAGCAGCTACGGGACAGGGGATCAGCCCCAGCATTTT
NA | TRBJ2-1 | NA | TRBV3-1/TRBV3-2 | CASSQDLTRDNEQFF | TGTGCCAGCAGCCAAGATCTAACCCGCGACAATGAGCAGTTCTTC
NA | TRBJ1-3 | NA | TRBV7-2 | CASSPTAGSSGNTIYF | TGTGCCAGCAGCCCTACCGCCGGGTCCTCGGGAAACACCATATATTTT
once | TRBJ1-1 | NA | TRBV27 | CASSLTGNTEAFF | TGTGCCAGCAGTTTAACAGGGAACACTGAAGCTTTCTTT
NA | TRBJ1-5 | NA | TRBV5-1 | CASRPTGNSNQPQHF | TGCGCCAGCAGACCAACAGGGAACAGCAATCAGCCCCAGCATTTT
NA | TRBJ2-7 | NA | TRBV19 | CASSIGDINEQYF | TGTGCCAGTAGTATAGGTGACATTAACGAGCAGTACTTC
NA | TRBJ2-6 | NA | TRBV12-3/TRBV12-4 | CASSNSGANVLTF | TGTGCCAGCAGCAACTCTGGGGCCAACGTCCTGACTTTC
NA | TRBJ1-3 | TRBD1 | TRBV5-1 | CASSRETGAGNTIYF | TGCGCCAGCAGCAGAGAAACAGGGGCTGGAAACACCATATATTTT
NA | TRBJ1-4 | TRBD1 | TRBV5-6 | CASSLRQGIREKLFF | TGTGCCAGCAGCTTACGACAGGGGATTAGGGAAAAACTGTTTTTT
once | TRBJ1-5 | NA | TRBV19 | CASSILGRNQPQHF | TGTGCCAGTAGTATCCTGGGGCGCAATCAGCCCCAGCATTTT
NA | TRBJ2-7 | TRBD2 | TRBV19 | CASSKSRDYSYEQYF | TGTGCCAGTAGTAAAAGCCGGGACTACTCCTACGAGCAGTACTTC
NA | TRBJ2-7 | NA | TRBV20-1 | CSASDNEQYF | TGCAGTGCTAGTGATAACGAGCAGTACTTC
NA | TRBJ2-2 | TRBD2 | TRBV27 | CASSNLAEIRTGELFF | TGTGCCAGCAGTAACCTAGCGGAGATCCGCACCGGGGAGCTGTTTTTT
once | TRBJ1-2 | NA | TRBV19 | CASSTTGGYTF | TGTGCCAGTAGTACGACTGGTGGCTACACCTTC
NA | TRBJ2-3 | NA | TRBV5-1 | CASSLVRESTDTQYF | TGCGCCAGCAGCTTGGTTCGGGAAAGCACAGATACGCAGTATTTT
NA | TRBJ1-6 | NA | TRBV19 | CASSILPSSYNSPLHF | TGTGCCAGTAGTATTCTCCCCAGCTCCTATAATTCACCCCTCCACTTT
NA | TRBJ2-5 | NA | TRBV19 | CASSPRTPLETQYF | TGTGCCAGTAGTCCCCGGACTCCCCTAGAGACCCAGTACTTC
NA | TRBJ2-1 | NA | TRBV6-5 | CASSYLTGPGVNEQFF | TGTGCCAGCAGTTACTTAACAGGGCCAGGAGTGAATGAGCAGTTCTTC
few | TRBJ2-7 | TRBD1 | TRBV28 | CASRETGGRSYEQYF | TGTGCCAGCAGGGAGACAGGGGGCAGGTCCTACGAGCAGTACTTC
NA | TRBJ1-5 | NA | TRBV2 | CASRRGGFSNQPQHF | TGTGCCAGCAGGAGGGGGGGGTTTAGCAATCAGCCCCAGCATTTT
NA | TRBJ1-5 | NA | TRBV19 | CASSIWESPGQPQHF | TGTGCCAGTAGTATATGGGAGTCCCCGGGTCAGCCCCAGCATTTT
NA | TRBJ1-2 | NA | TRBV5-5 | CASSLDPTENYGYTF | TGTGCCAGCAGCTTGGATCCGACAGAAAACTATGGCTACACCTTC
NA | TRBJ1-2 | NA | TRBV28 | CASNSGEPYGYTF | TGTGCCAGCAACTCGGGGGAGCCTTATGGCTACACCTTC
NA | TRBJ2-1 | NA | TRBV19 | CASSPQTYNEQFF | TGTGCCAGTAGTCCGCAGACTTACAATGAGCAGTTCTTC
NA | TRBJ1-1 | TRBD1 | TRBV7-2 | CASRQGGGTEAFF | TGTGCCAGCAGACAGGGGGGCGGTACTGAAGCTTTCTTT
NA | TRBJ2-3 | NA | TRBV5-4 | CASSLKGTDTQYF | TGTGCCAGCAGCTTAAAGGGGACAGATACGCAGTATTTT
NA | TRBJ2-5 | NA | TRBV6-5 | CASSFNGATQYF | TGTGCCAGCAGTTTTAACGGAGCGACCCAGTACTTC